This T cell receptor (beta chain) was observed in a study of post-analysis software for immune sequencing data. The study's findings and limits: The five TRBV segments detected at higher frequency in patients than in controls included TRBV5-6, TRBV5-1 and TRBV20-1.

Unique molecular identifiers featured in each of the TCR beta cDNA libraries. TCRdb passed the PCR reads through MiXCR, listing each CDR3 protein once. The repertoire consists of about 560,000 distinct CDR3 sequences, with about 44% occurring once and the leading ten covering 1.5% to 2%. The CDR3 extends over 16 amino acids. V was clipped by 0 bases and J by 2 bases, with 13 bases between them. Germline-derived CDR1 and CDR2 are SGHRS and YFSETQ. As concerns this clonotype: Its antigen is not identified.

This sequence was found in a girl aged 5 to 17 with multiple sclerosis. The V gene is TRBV5-1, the J gene TRBJ2-3, with TRBD2 as a possible D gene (5 bases). Specimen: blood. The DNA of the CDR3 is TGCGCCAGCAGCTTGGAGAGGGATGCCATCACAGATACGCAGTATTTT. Residues: CASSLERDAITDTQYF.